The clone carrying this TCR beta chain came up a few times. This entry belongs to a study of blood T cells in healthy people across ages. Study-level information: The capture of about one barcoded beta molecule per two T cells was achieved by template switching.

Trimming removed 4 bases from V and 8 bases from J, with 14 bases in between. Germline CDR1 and CDR2: LGHDT and YNNKEL (reference sequence). The CDR3 is 13 residues long. The use of a sample-barcoded 5' primer and a J-beta primer mix characterized a second PCR of roughly 7 to 11 cycles. TCRdb reanalysed the 5' RACE reads using MiXCR and keeps one entry per CDR3 protein. There are about 730,000 distinct CDR3 sequences in the sample; around 46% occur only once, and around a fifth lies in the top ten. The source is a woman aged 60-75 years in good health. The sample comprised blood. V is TRBV3-1 and J is TRBJ1-2; D remains unclear. The CDR3 DNA reads as TGTGCCAGCAGCCTCCGGGGAGCGAACGGCTACACCTTC. Protein product: CASSLRGANGYTF.